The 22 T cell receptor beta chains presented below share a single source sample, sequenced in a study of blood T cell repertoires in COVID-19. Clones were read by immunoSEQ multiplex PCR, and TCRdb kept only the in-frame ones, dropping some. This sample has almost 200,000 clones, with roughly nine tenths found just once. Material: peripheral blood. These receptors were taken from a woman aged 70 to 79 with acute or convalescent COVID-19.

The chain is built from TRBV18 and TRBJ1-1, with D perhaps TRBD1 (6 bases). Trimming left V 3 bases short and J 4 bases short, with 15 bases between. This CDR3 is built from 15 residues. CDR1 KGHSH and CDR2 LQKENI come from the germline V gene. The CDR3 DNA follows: TGTGCCAGCTCACCCTCCCGTATGGGGGCCACTGAAGCTTTCTTT. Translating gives CASSPSRMGATEAFF.

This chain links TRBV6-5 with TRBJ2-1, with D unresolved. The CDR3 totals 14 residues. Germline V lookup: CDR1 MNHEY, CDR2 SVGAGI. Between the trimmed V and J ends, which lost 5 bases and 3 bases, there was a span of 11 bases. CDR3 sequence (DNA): TGTGCCAGCAGTCTTCGACTGCTCTACAATGAGCAGTTCTTC. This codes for CASSLRLLYNEQFF.

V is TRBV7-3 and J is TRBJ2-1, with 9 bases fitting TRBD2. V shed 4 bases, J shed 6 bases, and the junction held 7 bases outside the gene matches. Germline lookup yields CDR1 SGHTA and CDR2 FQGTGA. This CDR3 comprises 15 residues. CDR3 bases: TGTGCCAGCAGCTCCCTGGGTAGCGGGAGCAATGAGCAGTTCTTC. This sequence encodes CASSSLGSGSNEQFF.

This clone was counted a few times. The CDR3 coding sequence is TGTGCCAGCAGCCCCCGACAGGGCGATTCTTATGGCTACACCTTC. Translating it yields CASSPRQGDSYGYTF. The rearrangement links TRBV14 to TRBJ1-2, with 7 nucleotides matching TRBD1. The CDR3 has 15 residues. V shed 4 bases, J shed 5 bases, and the junction held 10 bases outside the gene matches. The germline CDR1 and CDR2 sequences are SGHDN and FVKESK.

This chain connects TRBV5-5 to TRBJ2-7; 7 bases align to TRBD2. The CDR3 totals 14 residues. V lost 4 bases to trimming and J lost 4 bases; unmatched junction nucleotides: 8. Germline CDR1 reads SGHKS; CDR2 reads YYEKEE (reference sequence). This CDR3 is CASSRLAEGYEQYF. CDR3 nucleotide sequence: TGTGCCAGCAGCCGACTAGCTGAAGGATACGAGCAGTACTTC.

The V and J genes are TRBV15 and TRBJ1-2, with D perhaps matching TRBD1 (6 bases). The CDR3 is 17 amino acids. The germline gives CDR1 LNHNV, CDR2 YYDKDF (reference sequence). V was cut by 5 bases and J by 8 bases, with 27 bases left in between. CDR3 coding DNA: TGTGCCACCAGCCGTACTTACAGGGTCGAGTATCTAGGCGGCTACACCTTC. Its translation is CATSRTYRVEYLGGYTF.

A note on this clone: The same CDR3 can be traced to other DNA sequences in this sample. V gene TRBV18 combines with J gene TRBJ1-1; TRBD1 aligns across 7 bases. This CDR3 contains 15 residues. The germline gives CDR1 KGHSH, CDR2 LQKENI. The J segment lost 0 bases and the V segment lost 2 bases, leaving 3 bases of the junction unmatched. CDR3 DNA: TGTGCCAGCTCACCAGGGACAGTAATGAACACTGAAGCTTTCTTT. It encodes CASSPGTVMNTEAFF.

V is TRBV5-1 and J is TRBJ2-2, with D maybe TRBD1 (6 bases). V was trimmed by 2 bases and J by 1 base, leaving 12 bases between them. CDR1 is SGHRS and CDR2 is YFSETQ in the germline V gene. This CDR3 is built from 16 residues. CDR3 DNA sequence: TGCGCCAGCAGCTTCCTACAGGGTGAGAACACCGGGGAGCTGTTTTTT. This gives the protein CASSFLQGENTGELFF.

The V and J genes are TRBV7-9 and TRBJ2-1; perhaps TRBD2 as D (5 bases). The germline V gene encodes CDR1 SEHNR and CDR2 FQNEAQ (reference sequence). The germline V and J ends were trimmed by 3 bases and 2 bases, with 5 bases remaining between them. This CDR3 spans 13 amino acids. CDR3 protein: CASSFGAYNEQFF. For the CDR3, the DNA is TGTGCCAGCAGCTTCGGGGCCTACAATGAGCAGTTCTTC.

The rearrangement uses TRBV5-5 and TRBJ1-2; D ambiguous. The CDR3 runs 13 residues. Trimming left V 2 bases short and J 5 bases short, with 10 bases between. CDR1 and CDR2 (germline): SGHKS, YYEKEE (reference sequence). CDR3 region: CASSFSQLYGYTF. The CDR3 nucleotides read TGTGCCAGCAGCTTTTCACAGCTATATGGCTACACCTTC.

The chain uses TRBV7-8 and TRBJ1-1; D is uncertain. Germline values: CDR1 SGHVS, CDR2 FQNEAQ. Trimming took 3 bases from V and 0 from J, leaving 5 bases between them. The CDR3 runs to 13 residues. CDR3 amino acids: CASSFTMNTEAFF. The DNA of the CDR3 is TGTGCCAGCAGCTTTACTATGAACACTGAAGCTTTCTTT.

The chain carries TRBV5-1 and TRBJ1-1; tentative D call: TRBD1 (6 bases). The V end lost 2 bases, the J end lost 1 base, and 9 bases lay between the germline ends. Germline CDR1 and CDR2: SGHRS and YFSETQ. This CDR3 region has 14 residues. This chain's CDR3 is CASSFMGQNTEAFF. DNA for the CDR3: TGCGCCAGCAGCTTTATGGGACAGAACACTGAAGCTTTCTTT.

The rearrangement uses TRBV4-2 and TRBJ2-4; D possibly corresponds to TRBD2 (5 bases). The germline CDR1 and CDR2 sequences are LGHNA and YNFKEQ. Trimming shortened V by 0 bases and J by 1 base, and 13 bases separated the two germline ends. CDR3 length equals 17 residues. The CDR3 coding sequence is TGTGCCAGCAGCCAAGAAACTAGAACGGTGGCCAAAAACATTCAGTACTTC. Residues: CASSQETRTVAKNIQYF.

Written as DNA, the CDR3 is TGCGCCAGCAGCGGGCAGGGGGCTGGCGGCTACACCTTC. Translating gives CASSGQGAGGYTF. V is TRBV4-3 and J is TRBJ1-2, with 8 nucleotides matching TRBD1. The CDR3 has 13 residues. With V trimmed by 5 bases and J by 8 bases, 7 bases remained unmatched. Looked up from germline, CDR1 is LGHNA and CDR2 is YSLEER.

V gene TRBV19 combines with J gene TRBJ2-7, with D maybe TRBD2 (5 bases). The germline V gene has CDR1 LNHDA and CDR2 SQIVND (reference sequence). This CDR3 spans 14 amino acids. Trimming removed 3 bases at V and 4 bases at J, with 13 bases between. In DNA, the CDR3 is TGTGCCAGTAGTATGGCTAGCCGAGGATACGAGCAGTACTTC. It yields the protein CASSMASRGYEQYF. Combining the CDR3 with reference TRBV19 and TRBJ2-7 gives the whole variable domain DGGITQSPKYLFRKEGQNVTLSCEQNLNHDAMYWYRQDPGQGLRLIYYSQIVNDFQKGDIAEGYSVSREKKESFPLTVTSAQKNPTAFYLCASSMASRGYEQYFGPGTRLTVT.

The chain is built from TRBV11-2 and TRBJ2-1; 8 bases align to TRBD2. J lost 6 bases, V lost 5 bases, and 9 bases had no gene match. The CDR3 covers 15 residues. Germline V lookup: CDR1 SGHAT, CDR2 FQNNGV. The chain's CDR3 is CASSIQSGGRNEQFF. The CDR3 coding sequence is TGTGCCAGCAGCATCCAGAGCGGGGGACGCAATGAGCAGTTCTTC.

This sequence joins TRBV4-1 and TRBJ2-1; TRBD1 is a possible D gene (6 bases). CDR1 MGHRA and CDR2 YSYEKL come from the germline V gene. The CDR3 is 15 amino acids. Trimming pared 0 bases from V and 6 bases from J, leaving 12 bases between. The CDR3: CASSQDPQGRNEQFF. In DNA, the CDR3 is TGCGCCAGCAGCCAAGACCCACAGGGCCGCAATGAGCAGTTCTTC.

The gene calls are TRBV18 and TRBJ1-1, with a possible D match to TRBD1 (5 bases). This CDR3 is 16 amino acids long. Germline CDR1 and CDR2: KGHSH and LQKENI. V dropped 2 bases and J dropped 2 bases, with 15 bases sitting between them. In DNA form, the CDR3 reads TGTGCCAGCTCACCAGACCAGGGAATTCCTAACACTGAAGCTTTCTTT. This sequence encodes CASSPDQGIPNTEAFF.

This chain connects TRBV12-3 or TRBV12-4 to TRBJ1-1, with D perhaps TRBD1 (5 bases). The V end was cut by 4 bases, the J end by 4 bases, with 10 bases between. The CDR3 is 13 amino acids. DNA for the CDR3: TGTGCCAGCAGTTACGGGGGGGGCACTGAAGCTTTCTTT. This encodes CASSYGGGTEAFF.

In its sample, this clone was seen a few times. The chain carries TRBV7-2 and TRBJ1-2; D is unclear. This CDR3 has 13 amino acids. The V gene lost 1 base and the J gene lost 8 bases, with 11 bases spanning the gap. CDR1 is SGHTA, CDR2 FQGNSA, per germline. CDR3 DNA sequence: TGTGCCAGCAGCTTAGTAGGAGTGAAAGGCTACACCTTC. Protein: CASSLVGVKGYTF.

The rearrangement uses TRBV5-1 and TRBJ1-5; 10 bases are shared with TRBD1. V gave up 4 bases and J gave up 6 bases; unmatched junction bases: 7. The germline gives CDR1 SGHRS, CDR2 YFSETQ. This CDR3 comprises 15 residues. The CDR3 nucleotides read TGCGCCAGCAGCCTGACAGGGGGCGCGGGTCAGCCCCAGCATTTT. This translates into CASSLTGGAGQPQHF.

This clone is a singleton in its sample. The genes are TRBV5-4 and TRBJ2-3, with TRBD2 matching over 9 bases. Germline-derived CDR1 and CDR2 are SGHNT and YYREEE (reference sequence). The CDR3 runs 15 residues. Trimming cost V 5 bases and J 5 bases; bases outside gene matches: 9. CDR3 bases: TGTGCCAGCAGGCCAGCGGGAGGAAGGAAAGATACGCAGTATTTT. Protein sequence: CASRPAGGRKDTQYF. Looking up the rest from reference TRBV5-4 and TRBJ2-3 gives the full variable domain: ETGVTQSPTHLIKTRGQQVTLRCSSQSGHNTVSWYQQALGQGPQFIFQYYREEENGRGNFPPRFSGLQFPNYSSELNVNALELDDSALYLCASRPAGGRKDTQYFGPGTRLTVL.